This T cell receptor (beta chain) originates from a study of OX40 agonist ivuxolimab in advanced cancers. The wider study: Melanoma, hepatocellular carcinoma, head and neck or renal cell cancer occurred in dose-escalation patients.

The CDR3 consists of 17 residues. CDR1 is SEHNR, CDR2 FQNEAQ, per germline (reference sequence). Trimming at V came to 0 bases and at J to 5 bases, leaving 6 bases not matched to a gene. Sampling of blood occurred at baseline, cycle 4 day 1, and cycle 7 day 1. The repertoire was sequenced with immunoSEQ multiplex PCR; TCRdb's copy has only in-frame clones and lacks some. Among tens of thousands of clones listed, approximately 80% were seen once. This sequence was found in an adult with an advanced solid tumor such as melanoma, head and neck, liver or kidney cancer. This chain joins TRBV7-9 and TRBJ2-5; TRBD2 matches at 13 bases. This material consisted of CD4+ or CD8+ T cells sorted from blood, taken in a trial of the OX40 agonist ivuxolimab. The CDR3 reads CASSLALGLAGDETQYF. CDR3 bases: TGTGCCAGCAGCTTAGCGCTTGGACTAGCGGGAGATGAGACCCAGTACTTC.